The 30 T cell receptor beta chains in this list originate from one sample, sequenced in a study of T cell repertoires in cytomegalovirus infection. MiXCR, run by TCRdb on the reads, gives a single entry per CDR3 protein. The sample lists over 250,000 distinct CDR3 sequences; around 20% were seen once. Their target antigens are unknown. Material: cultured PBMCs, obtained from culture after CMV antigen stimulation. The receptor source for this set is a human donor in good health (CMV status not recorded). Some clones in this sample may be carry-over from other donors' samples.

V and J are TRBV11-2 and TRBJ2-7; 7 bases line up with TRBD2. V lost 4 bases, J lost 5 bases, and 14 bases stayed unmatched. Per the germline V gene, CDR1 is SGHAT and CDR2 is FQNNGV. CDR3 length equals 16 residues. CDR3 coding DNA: TGTGCCAGCAGCTACCTACTAGCGACGGCCGCCGACGAGCAGTACTTC. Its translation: CASSYLLATAADEQYF.

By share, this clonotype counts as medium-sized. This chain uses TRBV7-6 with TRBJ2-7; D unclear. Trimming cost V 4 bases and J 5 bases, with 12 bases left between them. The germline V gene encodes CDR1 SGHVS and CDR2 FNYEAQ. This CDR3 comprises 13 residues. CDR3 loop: CASSSNAVNEQYV. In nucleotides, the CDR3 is TGTGCCAGCAGCTCCAATGCGGTCAACGAGCAGTACGTC.

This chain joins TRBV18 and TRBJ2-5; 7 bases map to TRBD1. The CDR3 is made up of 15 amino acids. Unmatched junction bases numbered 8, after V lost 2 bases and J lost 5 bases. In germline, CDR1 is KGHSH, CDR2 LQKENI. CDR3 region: CASSPLGQPRETQYF. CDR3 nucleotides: TGTGCCAGCTCACCATTGGGACAGCCGCGGGAGACCCAGTACTTC.

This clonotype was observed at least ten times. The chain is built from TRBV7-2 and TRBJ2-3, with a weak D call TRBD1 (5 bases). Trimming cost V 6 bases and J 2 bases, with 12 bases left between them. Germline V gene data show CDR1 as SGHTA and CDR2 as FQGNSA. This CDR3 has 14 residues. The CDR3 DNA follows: TGTGCCAGCAGTCCCCGACAGATCACAGATACGCAGTATTTT. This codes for CASSPRQITDTQYF.

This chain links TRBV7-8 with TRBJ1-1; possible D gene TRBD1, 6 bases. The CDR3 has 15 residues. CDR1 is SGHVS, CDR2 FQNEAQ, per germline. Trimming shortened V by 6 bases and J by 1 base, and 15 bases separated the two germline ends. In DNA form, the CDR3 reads TGTGCCAGCAGTCCTACGGGACACAAGAACACTGAAGCTTTCTTT. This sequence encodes CASSPTGHKNTEAFF.

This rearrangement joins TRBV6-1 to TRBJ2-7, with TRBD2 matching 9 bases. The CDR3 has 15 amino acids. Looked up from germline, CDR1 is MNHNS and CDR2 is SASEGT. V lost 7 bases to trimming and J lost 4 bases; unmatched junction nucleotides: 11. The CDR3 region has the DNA TGTGCCAGCATTCCCATGGTAGCGGGAGAGTACGAGCAGTACTTC. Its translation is CASIPMVAGEYEQYF.

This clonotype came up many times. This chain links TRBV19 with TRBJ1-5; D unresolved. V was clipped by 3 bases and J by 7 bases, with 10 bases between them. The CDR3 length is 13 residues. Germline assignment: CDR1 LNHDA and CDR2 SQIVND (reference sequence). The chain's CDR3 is CASSITLSQPQHF. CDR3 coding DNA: TGTGCCAGTAGTATTACATTATCGCAGCCCCAGCATTTT.

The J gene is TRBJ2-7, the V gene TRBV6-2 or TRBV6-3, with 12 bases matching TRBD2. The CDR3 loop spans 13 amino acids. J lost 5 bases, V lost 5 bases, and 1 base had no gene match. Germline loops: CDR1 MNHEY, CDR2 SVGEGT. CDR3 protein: CASSGLAGNEQYV. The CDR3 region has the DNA TGTGCCAGCAGTGGACTAGCGGGAAACGAGCAGTACGTC.

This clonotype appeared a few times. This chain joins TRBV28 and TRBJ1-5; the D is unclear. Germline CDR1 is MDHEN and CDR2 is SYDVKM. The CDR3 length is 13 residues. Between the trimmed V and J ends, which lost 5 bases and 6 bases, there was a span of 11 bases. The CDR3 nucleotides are TGTGCCAGCAGTACCCTCCCCCCTCAGCCCCAGCATTTT. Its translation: CASSTLPPQPQHF.

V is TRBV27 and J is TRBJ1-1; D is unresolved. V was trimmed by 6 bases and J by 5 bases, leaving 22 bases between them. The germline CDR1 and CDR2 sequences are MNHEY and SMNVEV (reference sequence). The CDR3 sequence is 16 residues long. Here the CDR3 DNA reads TGTGCCAGCAGCCTTCCCCTCAGCGCCGAGGAAACTGAAGCTTTCTTT. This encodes CASSLPLSAEETEAFF.

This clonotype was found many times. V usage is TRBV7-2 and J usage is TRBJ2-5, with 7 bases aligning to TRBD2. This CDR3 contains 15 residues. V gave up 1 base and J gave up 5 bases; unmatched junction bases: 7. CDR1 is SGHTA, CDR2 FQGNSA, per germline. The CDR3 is CASSLDGRPGETQYF. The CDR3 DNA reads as TGTGCCAGCAGCTTAGACGGGAGGCCGGGTGAGACCCAGTACTTC.

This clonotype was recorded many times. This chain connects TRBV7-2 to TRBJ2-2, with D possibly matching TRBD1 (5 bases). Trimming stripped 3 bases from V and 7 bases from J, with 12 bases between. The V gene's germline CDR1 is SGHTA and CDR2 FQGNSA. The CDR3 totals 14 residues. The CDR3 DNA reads TGTGCCAGCAGCTTGAGCAGGGTAGTCGGGGAGCTGTTTTTT. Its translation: CASSLSRVVGELFF. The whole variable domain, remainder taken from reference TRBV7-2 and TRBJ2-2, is GAGVSQSPSNKVTEKGKDVELRCDPISGHTALYWYRQSLGQGLEFLIYFQGNSAPDKSGLPSDRFSAERTGGSVSTLTIQRTQQEDSAVYLCASSLSRVVGELFFGEGSRLTVL.

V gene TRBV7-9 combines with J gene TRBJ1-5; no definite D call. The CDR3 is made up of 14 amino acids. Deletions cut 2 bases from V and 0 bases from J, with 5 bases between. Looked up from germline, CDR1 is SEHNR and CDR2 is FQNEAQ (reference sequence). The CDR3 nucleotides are TGTGCCAGCAGCTTAATGGATAGCAATCAGCCCCAGCATTTT. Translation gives CASSLMDSNQPQHF.

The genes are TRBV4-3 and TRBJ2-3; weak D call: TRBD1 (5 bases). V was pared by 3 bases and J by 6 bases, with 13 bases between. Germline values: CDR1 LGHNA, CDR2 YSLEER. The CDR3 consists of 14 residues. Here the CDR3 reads CASSQVVGVDTQYF. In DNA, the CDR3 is TGCGCCAGCAGCCAGGTGGTAGGGGTGGATACGCAGTATTTT.

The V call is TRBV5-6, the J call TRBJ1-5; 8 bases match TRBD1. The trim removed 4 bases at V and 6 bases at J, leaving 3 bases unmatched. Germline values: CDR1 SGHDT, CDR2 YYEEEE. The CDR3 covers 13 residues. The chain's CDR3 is CASSRQGFQPQHF. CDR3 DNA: TGTGCCAGCAGCCGACAGGGGTTTCAGCCCCAGCATTTT.

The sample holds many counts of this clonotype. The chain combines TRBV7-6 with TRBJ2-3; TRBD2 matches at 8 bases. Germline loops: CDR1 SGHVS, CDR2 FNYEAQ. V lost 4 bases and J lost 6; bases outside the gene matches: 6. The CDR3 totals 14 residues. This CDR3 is CASSSSGSTDTQYF. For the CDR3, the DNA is TGTGCCAGCAGCTCAAGCGGGAGTACGGATACGCAGTATTTT.

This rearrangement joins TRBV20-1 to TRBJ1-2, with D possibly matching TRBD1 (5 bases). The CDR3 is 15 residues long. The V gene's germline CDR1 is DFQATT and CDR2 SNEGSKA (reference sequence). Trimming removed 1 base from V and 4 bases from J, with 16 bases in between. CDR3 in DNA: TGCAGTGCTAGAGCTGAGGCGCAGGGAGGCTATGGCTACACCTTC. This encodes CSARAEAQGGYGYTF.

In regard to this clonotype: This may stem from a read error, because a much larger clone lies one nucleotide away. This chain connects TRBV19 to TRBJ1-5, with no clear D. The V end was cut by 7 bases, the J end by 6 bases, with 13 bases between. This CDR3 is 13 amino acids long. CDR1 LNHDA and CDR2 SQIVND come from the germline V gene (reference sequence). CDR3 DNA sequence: TGTGCCAGTATGGAGGGAGGCAGTCAGCCCCAGCATTTT. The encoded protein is CASMEGGSQPQHF.

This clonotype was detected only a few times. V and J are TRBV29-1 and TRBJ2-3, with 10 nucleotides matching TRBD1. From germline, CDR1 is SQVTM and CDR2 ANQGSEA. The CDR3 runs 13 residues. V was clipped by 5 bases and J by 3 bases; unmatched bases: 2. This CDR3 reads CSVRGQGTDTQYF. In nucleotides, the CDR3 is TGCAGCGTTCGGGGACAGGGGACAGATACGCAGTATTTT.

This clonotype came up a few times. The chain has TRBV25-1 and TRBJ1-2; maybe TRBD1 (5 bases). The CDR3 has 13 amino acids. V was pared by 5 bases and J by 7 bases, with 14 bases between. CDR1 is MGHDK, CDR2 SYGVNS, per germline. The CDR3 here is CASSPDSYGGYTF. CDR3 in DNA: TGTGCCAGCAGTCCTGACAGCTATGGTGGCTACACCTTC.

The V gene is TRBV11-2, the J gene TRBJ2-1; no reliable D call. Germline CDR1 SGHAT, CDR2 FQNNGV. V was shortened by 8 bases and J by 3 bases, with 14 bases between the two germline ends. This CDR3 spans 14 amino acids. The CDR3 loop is CASHTLDNYNEQFF. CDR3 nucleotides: TGTGCCAGCCATACATTGGATAACTACAATGAGCAGTTCTTC.

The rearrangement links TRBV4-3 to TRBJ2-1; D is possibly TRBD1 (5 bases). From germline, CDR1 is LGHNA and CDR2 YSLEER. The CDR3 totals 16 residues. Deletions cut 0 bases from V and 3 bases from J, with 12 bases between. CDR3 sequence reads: CASSQDWGEGYNEQFF. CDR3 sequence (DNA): TGCGCCAGCAGCCAAGATTGGGGCGAAGGCTACAATGAGCAGTTCTTC.

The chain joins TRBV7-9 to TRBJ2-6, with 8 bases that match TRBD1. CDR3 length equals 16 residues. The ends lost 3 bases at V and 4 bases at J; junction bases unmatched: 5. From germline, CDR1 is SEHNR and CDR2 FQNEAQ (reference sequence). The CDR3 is CASSFSGGAGANVLTF. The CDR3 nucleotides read TGTGCCAGCAGCTTCTCAGGGGGCGCAGGGGCCAACGTCCTGACTTTC. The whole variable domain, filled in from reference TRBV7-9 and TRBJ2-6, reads DTGVSQNPRHKITKRGQNVTFRCDPISEHNRLYWYRQTLGQGPEFLTYFQNEAQLEKSRLLSDRFSAERPKGSFSTLEIQRTEQGDSAMYLCASSFSGGAGANVLTFGAGSRLTVL.

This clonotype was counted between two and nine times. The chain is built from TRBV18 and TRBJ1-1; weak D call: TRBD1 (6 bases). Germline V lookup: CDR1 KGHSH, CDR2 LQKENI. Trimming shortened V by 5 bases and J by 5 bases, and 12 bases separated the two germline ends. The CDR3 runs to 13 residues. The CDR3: CASSADQGTEAFF. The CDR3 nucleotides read TGTGCCAGCTCAGCAGATCAGGGGACTGAAGCTTTCTTT.

The CDR3 loop is CASSQPGTGEETQYF. CDR3 nucleotide sequence: TGTGCCAGCAGCCAACCGGGGACAGGCGAGGAGACCCAGTACTTC. The chain links TRBV7-8 to TRBJ2-5; 8 nucleotides match TRBD1. The J segment lost 5 bases and the V segment lost 5 bases, leaving 10 bases of the junction unmatched. CDR1 and CDR2 (germline): SGHVS, FQNEAQ. There are 15 residues in the CDR3. The full variable domain, in which reference TRBV7-8 and TRBJ2-5 provide the parts outside the CDR3, is GAGVSQSPRYKVAKRGQDVALRCDPISGHVSLFWYQQALGQGPEFLTYFQNEAQLDKSGLPSDRFFAERPEGSVSTLKIQRTQQEDSAVYLCASSQPGTGEETQYFGPGTRLLVL.

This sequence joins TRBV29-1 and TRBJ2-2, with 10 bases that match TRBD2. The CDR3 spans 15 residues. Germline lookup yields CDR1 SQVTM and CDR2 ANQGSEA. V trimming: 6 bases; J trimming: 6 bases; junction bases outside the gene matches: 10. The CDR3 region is CSVSKAGGGAGELFF. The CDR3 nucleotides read TGCAGCGTGTCTAAAGCGGGAGGGGGTGCCGGGGAGCTGTTTTTT.

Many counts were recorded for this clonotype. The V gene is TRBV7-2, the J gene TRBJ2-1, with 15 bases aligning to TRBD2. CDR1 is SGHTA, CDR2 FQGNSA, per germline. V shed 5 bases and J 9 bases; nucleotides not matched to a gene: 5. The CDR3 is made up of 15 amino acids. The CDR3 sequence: CASSPWTSGRGEQFF. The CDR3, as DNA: TGTGCCAGCAGCCCTTGGACTAGCGGGAGGGGTGAGCAGTTCTTC.

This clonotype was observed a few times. The CDR3: CASSLGSGRGDEQYV. In DNA, the CDR3 is TGTGCCAGCAGCTTAGGTAGCGGGAGAGGTGACGAGCAGTACGTC. The rearrangement joins TRBV7-9 to TRBJ2-7, with 9 bases lining up with TRBD2. After removal of 1 base from V and 5 bases from J, the junction contained 6 bases not matched to a gene. CDR1 and CDR2 (germline): SEHNR, FQNEAQ (reference sequence). CDR3 size: 15 residues.

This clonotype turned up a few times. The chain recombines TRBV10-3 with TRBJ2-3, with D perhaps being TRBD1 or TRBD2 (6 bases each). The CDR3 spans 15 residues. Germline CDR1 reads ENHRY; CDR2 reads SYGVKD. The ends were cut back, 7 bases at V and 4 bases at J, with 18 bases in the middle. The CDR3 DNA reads TGTGCCATCAAAGGGGGAGGTCCCAACTCAGATACGCAGTATTTT. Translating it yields CAIKGGGPNSDTQYF.

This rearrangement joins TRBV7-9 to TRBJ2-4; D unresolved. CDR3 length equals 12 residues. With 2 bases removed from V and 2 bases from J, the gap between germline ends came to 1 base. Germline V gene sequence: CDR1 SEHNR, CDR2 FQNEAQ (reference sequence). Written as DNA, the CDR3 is TGTGCCAGCAGCTTATCCAAAAACATTCAGTACTTC. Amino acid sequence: CASSLSKNIQYF.